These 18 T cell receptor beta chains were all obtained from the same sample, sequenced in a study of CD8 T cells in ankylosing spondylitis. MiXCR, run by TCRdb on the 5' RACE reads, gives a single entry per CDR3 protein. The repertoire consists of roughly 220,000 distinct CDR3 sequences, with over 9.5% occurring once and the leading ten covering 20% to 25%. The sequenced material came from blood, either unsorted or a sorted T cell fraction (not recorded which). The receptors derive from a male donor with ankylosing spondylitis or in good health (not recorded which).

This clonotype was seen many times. The CDR3 is CASSPTEWGSTEAFF. The CDR3 DNA sequence: TGTGCCAGCAGCCCTACTGAGTGGGGTAGCACTGAAGCTTTCTTT. The V gene is TRBV3-1, the J gene TRBJ1-1; D not certain. The V gene's germline CDR1 is LGHDT and CDR2 YNNKEL (reference sequence). Trimming left V 4 bases short and J 4 bases short, with 16 bases between. The CDR3 totals 15 residues. Together with reference TRBV3-1 and TRBJ1-1, the CDR3 gives the full variable domain: DTAVSQTPKYLVTQMGNDKSIKCEQNLGHDTMYWYKQDSKKFLKIMFSYNNKELIINETVPNRFSPKSPDKAHLNLHINSLELGDSAVYFCASSPTEWGSTEAFFGQGTRLTVV.

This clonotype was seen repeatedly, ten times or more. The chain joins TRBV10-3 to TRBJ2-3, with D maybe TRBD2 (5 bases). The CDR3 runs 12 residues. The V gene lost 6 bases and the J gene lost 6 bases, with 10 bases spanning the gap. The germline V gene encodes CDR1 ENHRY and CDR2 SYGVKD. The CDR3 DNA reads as TGTGCCATCAGAGAGGAGGACGATACGCAGTATTTT. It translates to CAIREEDDTQYF.

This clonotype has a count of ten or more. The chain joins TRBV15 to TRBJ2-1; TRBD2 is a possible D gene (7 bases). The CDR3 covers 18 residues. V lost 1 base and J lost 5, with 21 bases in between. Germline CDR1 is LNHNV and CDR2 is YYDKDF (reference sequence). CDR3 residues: CATSRVLARGRQDNEQFF. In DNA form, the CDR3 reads TGTGCCACCAGCAGAGTTCTAGCGCGGGGGCGTCAAGACAATGAGCAGTTCTTC.

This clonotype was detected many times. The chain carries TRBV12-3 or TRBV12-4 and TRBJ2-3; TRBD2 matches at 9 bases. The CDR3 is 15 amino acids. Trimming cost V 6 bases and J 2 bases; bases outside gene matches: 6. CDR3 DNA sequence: TGTGCCAGCAGCCGGACTAGCGAGGCCACAGATACGCAGTATTTT. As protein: CASSRTSEATDTQYF.

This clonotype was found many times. CDR3 residues: CASSLVARGPYNEQFF. The CDR3 coding sequence is TGTGCCAGCAGCTTAGTTGCGCGGGGGCCATACAATGAGCAGTTCTTC. The rearrangement uses TRBV7-2 and TRBJ2-1, with a weak D call TRBD2 (7 bases). V lost 1 base and J 4 bases, leaving 14 bases between the germline ends. The CDR3 runs 16 residues. Germline values: CDR1 SGHTA, CDR2 FQGNSA.

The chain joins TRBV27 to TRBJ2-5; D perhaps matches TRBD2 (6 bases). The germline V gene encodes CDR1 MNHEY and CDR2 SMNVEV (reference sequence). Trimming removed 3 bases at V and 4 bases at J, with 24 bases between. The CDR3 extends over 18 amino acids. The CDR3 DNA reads TGTGCCAGCAGTTTTGGGGGGTGGGCAGGTAGGGTTCGAGAGACCCAGTACTTC. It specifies CASSFGGWAGRVRETQYF.

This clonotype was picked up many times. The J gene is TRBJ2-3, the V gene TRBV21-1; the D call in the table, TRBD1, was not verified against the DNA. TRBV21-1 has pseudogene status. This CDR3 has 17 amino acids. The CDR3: CASSKARTGESTDTQYF. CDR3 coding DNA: TGTGCCAGCAGCAAAGCGCGTACAGGGGAATCGACAGATACGCAGTATTTT.

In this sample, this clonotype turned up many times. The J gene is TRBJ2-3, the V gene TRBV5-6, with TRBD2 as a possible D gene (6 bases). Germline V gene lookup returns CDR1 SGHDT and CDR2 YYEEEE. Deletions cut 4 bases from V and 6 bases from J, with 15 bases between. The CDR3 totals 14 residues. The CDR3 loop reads CASSPGIGGDTQYF. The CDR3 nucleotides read TGTGCCAGCAGCCCGGGGATTGGGGGGGATACGCAGTATTTT.

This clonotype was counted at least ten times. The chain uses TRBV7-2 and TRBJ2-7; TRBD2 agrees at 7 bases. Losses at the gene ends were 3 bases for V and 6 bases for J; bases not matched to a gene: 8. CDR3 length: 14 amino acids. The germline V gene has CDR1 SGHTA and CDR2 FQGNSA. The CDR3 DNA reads TGTGCCAGCAGCTTCTGGGAGTCTAGCGGCGAGCAGTACTTC. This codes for CASSFWESSGEQYF.

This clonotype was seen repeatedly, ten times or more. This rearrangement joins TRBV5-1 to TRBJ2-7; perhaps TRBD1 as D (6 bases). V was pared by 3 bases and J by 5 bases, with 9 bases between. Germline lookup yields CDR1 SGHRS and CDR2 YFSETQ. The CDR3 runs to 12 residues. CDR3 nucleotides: TGCGCCAGCAGCTACAACAGGGACGAGCAGTACTTC. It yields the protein CASSYNRDEQYF.

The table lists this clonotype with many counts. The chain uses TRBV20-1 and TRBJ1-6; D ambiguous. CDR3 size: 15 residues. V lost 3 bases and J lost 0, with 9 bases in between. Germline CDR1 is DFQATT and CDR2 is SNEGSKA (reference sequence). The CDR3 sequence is CSARAGGSYNSPLHF. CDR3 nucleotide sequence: TGCAGTGCTAGGGCAGGAGGCTCCTATAATTCACCCCTCCACTTT.

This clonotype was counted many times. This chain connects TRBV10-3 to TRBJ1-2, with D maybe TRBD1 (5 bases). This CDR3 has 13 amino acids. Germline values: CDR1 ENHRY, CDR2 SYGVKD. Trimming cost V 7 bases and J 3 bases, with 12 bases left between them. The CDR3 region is CAITGGTDYGYTF. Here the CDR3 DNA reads TGTGCCATCACCGGAGGGACCGACTATGGCTACACCTTC.

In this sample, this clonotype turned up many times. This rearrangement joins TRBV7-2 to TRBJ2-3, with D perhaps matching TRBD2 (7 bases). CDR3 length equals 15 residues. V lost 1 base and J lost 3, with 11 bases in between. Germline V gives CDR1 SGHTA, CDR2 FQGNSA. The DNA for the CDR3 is TGTGCCAGCAGCTTAGGCGGGGGCTGGACAGATACGCAGTATTTT. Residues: CASSLGGGWTDTQYF.

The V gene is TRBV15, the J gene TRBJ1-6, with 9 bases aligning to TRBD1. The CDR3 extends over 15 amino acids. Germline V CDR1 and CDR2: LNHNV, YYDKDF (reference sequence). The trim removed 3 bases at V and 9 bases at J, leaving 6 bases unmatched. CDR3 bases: TGTGCCACCAGCAGCCGGGGACAGGGTGGTTCACCCCTCCACTTT. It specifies CATSSRGQGGSPLHF.

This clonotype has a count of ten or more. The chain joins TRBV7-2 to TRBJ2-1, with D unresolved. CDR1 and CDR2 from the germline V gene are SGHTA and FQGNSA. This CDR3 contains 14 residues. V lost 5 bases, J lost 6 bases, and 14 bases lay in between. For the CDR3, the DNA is TGTGCCAGCAGCCCATACCGGCTGGGCAATGAGCAGTTCTTC. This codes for CASSPYRLGNEQFF.

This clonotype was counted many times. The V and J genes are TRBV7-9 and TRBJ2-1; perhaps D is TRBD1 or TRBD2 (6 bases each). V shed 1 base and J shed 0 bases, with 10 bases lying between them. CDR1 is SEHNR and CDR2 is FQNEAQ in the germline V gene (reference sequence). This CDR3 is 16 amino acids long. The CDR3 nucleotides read TGTGCCAGCAGCTTAGGAGGAGGGGGCTCCTACAATGAGCAGTTCTTC. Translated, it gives CASSLGGGGSYNEQFF.

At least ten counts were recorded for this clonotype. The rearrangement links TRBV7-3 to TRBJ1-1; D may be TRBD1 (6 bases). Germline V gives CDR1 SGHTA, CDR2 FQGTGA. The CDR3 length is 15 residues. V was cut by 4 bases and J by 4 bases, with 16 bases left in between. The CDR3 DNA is TGTGCCAGCAGCTCAACCGGGACAACGGGCACTGAAGCTTTCTTT. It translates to CASSSTGTTGTEAFF.

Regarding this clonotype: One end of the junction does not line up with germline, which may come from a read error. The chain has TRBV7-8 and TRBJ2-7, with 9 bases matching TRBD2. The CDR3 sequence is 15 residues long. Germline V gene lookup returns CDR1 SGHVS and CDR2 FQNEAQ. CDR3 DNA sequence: TGTGCCAGCAGCCGGGGACTAGCTGAGCCTTACGAGCAGTGCTTC. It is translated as CASSRGLAEPYEQCF. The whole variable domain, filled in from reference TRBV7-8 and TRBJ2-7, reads GAGVSQSPRYKVAKRGQDVALRCDPISGHVSLFWYQQALGQGPEFLTYFQNEAQLDKSGLPSDRFFAERPEGSVSTLKIQRTQQEDSAVYLCASSRGLAEPYEQCFGPGTRLTVT.